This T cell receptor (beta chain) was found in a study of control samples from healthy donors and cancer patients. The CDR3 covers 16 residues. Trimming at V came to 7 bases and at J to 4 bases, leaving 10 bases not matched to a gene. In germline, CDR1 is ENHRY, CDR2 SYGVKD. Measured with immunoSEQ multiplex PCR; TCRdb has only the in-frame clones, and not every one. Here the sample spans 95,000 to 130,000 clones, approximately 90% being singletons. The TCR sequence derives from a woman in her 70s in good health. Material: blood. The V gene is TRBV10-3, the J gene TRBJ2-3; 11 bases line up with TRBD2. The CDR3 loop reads CAITETSGGLPDTQYF. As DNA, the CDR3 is TGTGCCATCACTGAAACTAGCGGGGGCCTCCCAGATACGCAGTATTTT.